Listed here are 8 T cell receptor beta chains from one sample, sequenced in a study of CD8 T cells in Susac syndrome. Reverse transcription of roughly 0.5 to 1 ug RNA used random hexamers. TCRdb ran MiXCR on the immunoSEQ multiplex PCR reads and lists one entry per CDR3 protein. The repertoire has around 200,000 distinct CDR3 sequences, 95% of them found once; the top ten carry 0.082%. The sequenced sample consisted of CD4+ T cells from PBMCs. The receptor set was obtained from a human donor with multiple sclerosis.

The genes are TRBV9 and TRBJ2-1; possibly TRBD2 for D (7 bases). The germline gives CDR1 SGDLS, CDR2 YYNGEE. The ends were cut back, 0 bases at V and 2 bases at J, with 15 bases in the middle. There are 17 residues in the CDR3. In DNA form, the CDR3 reads TGTGCCAGCAGCGTAGAAAGGGGGGGACCGCCCTACAATGAGCAGTTCTTC. As protein: CASSVERGGPPYNEQFF.

The V and J genes are TRBV12-3 or TRBV12-4 and TRBJ2-3, with 8 bases identical to TRBD1. V lost 5 bases and J lost 4; bases outside the gene matches: 14. The CDR3 has 17 amino acids. Written as DNA, the CDR3 is TGTGCCAGCAGTACCAGGCAGGGGGCAAATTTGGCAGATACGCAGTATTTT. Translation: CASSTRQGANLADTQYF.

The chain has TRBV5-6 and TRBJ1-5; possible D gene TRBD1, 5 bases. Germline V gene lookup returns CDR1 SGHDT and CDR2 YYEEEE. This CDR3 comprises 15 residues. V was shortened by 5 bases and J by 8 bases, with 20 bases between the two germline ends. The CDR3 DNA reads as TGTGCCAGCAGGAGAGGTTGGTCGAGGGGAGAGCCCCAGCATTTT. Protein product: CASRRGWSRGEPQHF.

This clonotype turned up a few times. The chain carries TRBV29-1 and TRBJ2-7; tentatively, D is TRBD1 (5 bases). The ends were cut back, 4 bases at V and 6 bases at J, with 16 bases in the middle. The CDR3 has 13 amino acids. Germline CDR1 reads SQVTM; CDR2 reads ANQGSEA. Here the CDR3 reads CSVGQGAKGEQYF. CDR3 DNA: TGCAGCGTTGGTCAGGGTGCGAAGGGCGAGCAGTACTTC.

The rearrangement links TRBV7-2 to TRBJ1-4; 8 bases align to TRBD1. The CDR3 contains 16 residues. CDR1 is SGHTA, CDR2 FQGNSA, per germline. V lost 3 bases, J lost 12 bases, and 15 bases stayed unmatched. The CDR3 loop reads CASSFTGQGLAEQLFF. In nucleotides, the CDR3 is TGTGCCAGCAGCTTCACCGGACAGGGTCTGGCCGAACAACTGTTTTTT.

This clonotype was seen a single time. The rearrangement joins TRBV30 to TRBJ1-2; D is uncertain. This CDR3 is 12 amino acids long. V lost 2 bases, J lost 5 bases, and 9 bases lay in between. Germline V lookup: CDR1 GTSNPN, CDR2 SVGIG (reference sequence). The CDR3 is CAWSLELYGYTF. In DNA form, the CDR3 reads TGTGCCTGGAGTCTCGAATTGTATGGCTACACCTTC.

This rearrangement joins TRBV7-6 to TRBJ2-5, with D unclear. This CDR3 contains 15 residues. Germline lookup yields CDR1 SGHVS and CDR2 FNYEAQ. Trimming pared 0 bases from V and 2 bases from J, leaving 10 bases between. The CDR3: CASSLAVGRQETQYF. The CDR3, as DNA: TGTGCCAGCAGCTTAGCGGTTGGGCGGCAAGAGACCCAGTACTTC.

The chain is built from TRBV5-6 and TRBJ2-7; D gene ambiguous. CDR3 length equals 12 residues. Trimming stripped 3 bases from V and 3 bases from J, with 7 bases between. Looked up from germline, CDR1 is SGHDT and CDR2 is YYEEEE. CDR3 nucleotide sequence: TGTGCCAGCAGCTCAAGATACTACGAGCAGTACTTC. Protein: CASSSRYYEQYF.